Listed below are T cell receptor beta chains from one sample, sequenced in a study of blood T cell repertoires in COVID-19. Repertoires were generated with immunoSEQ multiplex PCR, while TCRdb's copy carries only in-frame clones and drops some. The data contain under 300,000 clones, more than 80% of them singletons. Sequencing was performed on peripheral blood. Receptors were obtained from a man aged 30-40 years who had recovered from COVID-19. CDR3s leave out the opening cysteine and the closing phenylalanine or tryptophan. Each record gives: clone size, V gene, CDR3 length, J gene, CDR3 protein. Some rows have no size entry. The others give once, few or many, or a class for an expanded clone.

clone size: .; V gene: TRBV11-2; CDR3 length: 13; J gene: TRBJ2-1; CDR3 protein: ASSFGQGVYNEQF
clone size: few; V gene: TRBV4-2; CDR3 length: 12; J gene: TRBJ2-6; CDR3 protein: ASGGRSGANVLT
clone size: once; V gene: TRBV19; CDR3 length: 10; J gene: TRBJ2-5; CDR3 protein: ASRGDFETQY
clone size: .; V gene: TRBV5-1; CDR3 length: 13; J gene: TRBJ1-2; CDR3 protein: ASSSRDVSNYGYT
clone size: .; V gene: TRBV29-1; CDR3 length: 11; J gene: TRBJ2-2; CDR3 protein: SFSVFGTGELF
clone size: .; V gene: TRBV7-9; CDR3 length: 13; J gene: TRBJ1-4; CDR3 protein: ASSLVGRGHEKLF
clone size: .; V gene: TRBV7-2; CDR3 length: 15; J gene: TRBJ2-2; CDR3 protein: ASSLRGGVRTSGELF
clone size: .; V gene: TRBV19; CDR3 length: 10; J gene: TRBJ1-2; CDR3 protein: ASSTRAGGYT
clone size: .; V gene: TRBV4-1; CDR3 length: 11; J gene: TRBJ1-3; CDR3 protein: ASQVTSGNTIY
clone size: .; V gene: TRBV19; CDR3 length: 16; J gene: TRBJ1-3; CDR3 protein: ASSISQGPKNSGNTIY
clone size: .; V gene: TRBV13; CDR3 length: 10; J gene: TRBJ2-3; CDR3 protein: ASSRRTDTQY
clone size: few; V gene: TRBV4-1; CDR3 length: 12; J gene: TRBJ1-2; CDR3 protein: ASSQDLRNYGYT
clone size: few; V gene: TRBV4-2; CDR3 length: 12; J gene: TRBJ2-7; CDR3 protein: ASSQDNEDYEQY
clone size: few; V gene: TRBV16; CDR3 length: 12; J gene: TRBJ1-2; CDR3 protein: ASSQSAGLYGYT
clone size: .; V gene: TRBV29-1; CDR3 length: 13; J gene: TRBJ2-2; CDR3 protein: SVAPGQVNTGELF
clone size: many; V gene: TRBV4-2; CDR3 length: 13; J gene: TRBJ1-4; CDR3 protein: ASSHSTSTGIKLF
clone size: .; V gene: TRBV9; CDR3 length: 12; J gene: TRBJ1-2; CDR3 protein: ASSVEGTARGYT
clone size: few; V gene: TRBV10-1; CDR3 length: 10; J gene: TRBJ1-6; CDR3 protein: ASRGQPSPLH
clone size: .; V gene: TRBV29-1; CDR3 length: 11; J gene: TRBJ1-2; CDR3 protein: SDRQGLFFGYT
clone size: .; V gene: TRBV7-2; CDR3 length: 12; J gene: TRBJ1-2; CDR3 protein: ASSPIGQVQGYT
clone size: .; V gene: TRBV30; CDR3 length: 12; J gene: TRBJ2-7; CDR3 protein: AWITSGIYVEQY
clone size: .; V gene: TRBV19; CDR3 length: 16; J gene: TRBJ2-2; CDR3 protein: ASSEWRRISVDTGELF
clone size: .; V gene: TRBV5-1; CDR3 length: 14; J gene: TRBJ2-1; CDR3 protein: ASSFSGGSSYNEQF
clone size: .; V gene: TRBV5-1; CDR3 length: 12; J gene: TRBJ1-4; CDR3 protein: ASSYWTGGEKLF
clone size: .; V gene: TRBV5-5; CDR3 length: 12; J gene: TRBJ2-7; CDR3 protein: ASGRSGDNYEQY
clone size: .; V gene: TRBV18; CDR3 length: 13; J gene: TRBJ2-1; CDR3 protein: ASSPGLAGGVEQF
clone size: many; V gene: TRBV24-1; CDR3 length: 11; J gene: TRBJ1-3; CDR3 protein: AKGGIAGNTIY
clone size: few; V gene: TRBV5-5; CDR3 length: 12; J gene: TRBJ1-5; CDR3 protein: ASRPGVGNQPQH
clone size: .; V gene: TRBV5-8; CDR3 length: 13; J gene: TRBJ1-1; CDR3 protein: ASTRRGGVNTEAF
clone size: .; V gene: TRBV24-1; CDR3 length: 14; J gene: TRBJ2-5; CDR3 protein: ATSDLRDRVTETQY
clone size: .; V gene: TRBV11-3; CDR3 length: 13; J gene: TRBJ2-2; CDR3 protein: ASRKTGGNTGELF
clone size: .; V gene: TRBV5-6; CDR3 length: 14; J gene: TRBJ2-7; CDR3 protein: ASSRLAGGTTREQY
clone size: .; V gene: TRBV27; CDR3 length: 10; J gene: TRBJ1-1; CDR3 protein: ATSHGGPEAF
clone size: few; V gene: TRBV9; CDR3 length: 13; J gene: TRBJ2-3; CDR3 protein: ASSVGGANTDTQY
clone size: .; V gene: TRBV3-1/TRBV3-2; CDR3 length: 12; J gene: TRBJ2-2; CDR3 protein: ASSRESNTGELF
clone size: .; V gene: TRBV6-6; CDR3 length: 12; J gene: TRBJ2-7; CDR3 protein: ASSYPSGDVEQY
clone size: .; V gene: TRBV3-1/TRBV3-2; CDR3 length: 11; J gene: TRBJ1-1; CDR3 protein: ATSIRGNTEAF
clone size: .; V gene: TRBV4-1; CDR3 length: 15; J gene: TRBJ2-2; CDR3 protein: ASSQERAGAITGELF
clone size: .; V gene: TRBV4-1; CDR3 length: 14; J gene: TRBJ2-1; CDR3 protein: ASSQDLGAAVNEQF
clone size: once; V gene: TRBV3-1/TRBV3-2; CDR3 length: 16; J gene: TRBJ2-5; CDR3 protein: ASSQLFKGAGLRETQY
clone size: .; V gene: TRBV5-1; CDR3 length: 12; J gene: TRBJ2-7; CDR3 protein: ASSSQTGSYEQY
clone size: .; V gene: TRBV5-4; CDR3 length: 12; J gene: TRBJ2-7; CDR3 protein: ASAPIQGSYEQY
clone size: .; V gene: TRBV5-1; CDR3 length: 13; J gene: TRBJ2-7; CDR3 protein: ASSPGQWPSYEQY
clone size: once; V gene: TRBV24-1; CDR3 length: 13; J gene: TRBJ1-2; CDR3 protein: ATSDFGRGNYGYT
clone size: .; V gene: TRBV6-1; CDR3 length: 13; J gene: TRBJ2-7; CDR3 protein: ASSEGQGRNYEQY
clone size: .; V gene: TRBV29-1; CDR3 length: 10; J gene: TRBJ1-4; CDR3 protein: SVARDREKLF
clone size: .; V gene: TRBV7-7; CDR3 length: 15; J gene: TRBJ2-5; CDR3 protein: ASSRAPTSTSQETQY
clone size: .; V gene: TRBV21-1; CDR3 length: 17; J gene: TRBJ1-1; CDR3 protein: ASSPPVGQGPRENTEAF